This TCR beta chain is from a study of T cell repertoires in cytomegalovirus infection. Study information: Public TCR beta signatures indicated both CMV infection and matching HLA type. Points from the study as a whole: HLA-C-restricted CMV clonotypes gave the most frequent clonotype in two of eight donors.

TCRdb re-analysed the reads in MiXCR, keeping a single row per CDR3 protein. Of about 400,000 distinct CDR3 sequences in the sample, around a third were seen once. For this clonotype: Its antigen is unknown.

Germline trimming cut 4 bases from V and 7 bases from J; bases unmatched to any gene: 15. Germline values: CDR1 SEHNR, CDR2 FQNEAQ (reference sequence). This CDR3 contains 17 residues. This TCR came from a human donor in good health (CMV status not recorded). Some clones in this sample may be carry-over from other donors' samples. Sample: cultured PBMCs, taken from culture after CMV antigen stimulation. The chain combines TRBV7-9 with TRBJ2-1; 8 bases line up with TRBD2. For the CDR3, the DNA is TGTGCCAGCAGCTCAGGTATTGAGTGGCTAGCGGGTAATGAGCAGTTCTTC. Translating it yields CASSSGIEWLAGNEQFF.